This T cell receptor beta chain was documented in a study of CD8 T cells in ankylosing spondylitis. This clonotype was picked up a small number of times. The target antigen is unknown. General study points: In ankylosing spondylitis blood, a motif of several highly homologous TCR beta variants appeared characteristic.

TCRdb independently ran MiXCR on the 5' RACE reads; one entry per CDR3 protein. The sample includes under 200,000 distinct CDR3 sequences, roughly 10% of them seen just once. Germline trimming cut 4 bases from V and 7 bases from J; bases unmatched to any gene: 12. The CDR3 is made up of 16 amino acids. The V gene's germline CDR1 is SGHAT and CDR2 FQNNGV. This clonotype was obtained from a female donor with ankylosing spondylitis or in good health (not recorded which). The sequencing sample was made of blood, either unsorted or a sorted T cell fraction (not recorded which). The J gene is TRBJ2-1, the V gene TRBV11-2; 8 bases map to TRBD2. The CDR3 bases are TGTGCCAGCAGCTCGCCGACTAGCGCAAGGGATAATGAGCAGTTCTTC. As protein: CASSSPTSARDNEQFF.